The 4 T cell receptor beta chains in this list originate from one sample, sequenced in a study of blood T cell repertoires in COVID-19. Libraries were prepared by immunoSEQ multiplex PCR; TCRdb keeps only in-frame clonotypes and omits some of them. Found here are 90,000 to 120,000 clones, approximately 88% of them singletons; the top ten hold 6.8%. Sequencing used peripheral blood. These receptors were taken from a man aged 45-65 years with active or convalescent COVID-19.

The rearrangement joins TRBV7-2 to TRBJ1-2, with D tentatively TRBD1 (6 bases). Germline V CDR1 and CDR2: SGHTA, FQGNSA. V lost 2 bases and J 6 bases, leaving 10 bases between the germline ends. The CDR3 totals 13 residues. CDR3 in DNA: TGTGCCAGCAGCTTATATACAGGGAATGGCTACACCTTC. Residues: CASSLYTGNGYTF.

The chain is built from TRBV25-1 and TRBJ2-1, with 10 bases that match TRBD1. J gave up 8 bases and V 0 bases, and 7 bases lay outside the gene matches. This CDR3 comprises 16 residues. Germline V lookup: CDR1 MGHDK, CDR2 SYGVNS. CDR3 coding DNA: TGTGCCAGCAGTGAATATCGGACAGGGGGACGTGATGAGCAGTTCTTC. It codes for CASSEYRTGGRDEQFF.

This clone occurred a few times. The chain has TRBV7-2 and TRBJ1-2; 11 bases map to TRBD1. Germline CDR1 SGHTA, CDR2 FQGNSA. Trimming cost V 8 bases and J 4 bases; bases outside gene matches: 12. The CDR3 covers 16 residues. The CDR3 DNA is TGTGCCAGCTACATGGGGACAGGGGGTGTAACCTATGGCTACACCTTC. This translates into CASYMGTGGVTYGYTF.

The V and J genes are TRBV19 and TRBJ2-1; D possibly corresponds to TRBD2 (6 bases). The V end lost 2 bases, the J end lost 3 bases, and 26 bases lay between the germline ends. The CDR3 contains 20 residues. Germline CDR1 and CDR2: LNHDA and SQIVND (reference sequence). CDR3 in DNA: TGTGCCAGTAGTATACCTTATCTCGGGGGAGTAACTGGAGGCTACAATGAGCAGTTCTTC. Encoded protein: CASSIPYLGGVTGGYNEQFF.